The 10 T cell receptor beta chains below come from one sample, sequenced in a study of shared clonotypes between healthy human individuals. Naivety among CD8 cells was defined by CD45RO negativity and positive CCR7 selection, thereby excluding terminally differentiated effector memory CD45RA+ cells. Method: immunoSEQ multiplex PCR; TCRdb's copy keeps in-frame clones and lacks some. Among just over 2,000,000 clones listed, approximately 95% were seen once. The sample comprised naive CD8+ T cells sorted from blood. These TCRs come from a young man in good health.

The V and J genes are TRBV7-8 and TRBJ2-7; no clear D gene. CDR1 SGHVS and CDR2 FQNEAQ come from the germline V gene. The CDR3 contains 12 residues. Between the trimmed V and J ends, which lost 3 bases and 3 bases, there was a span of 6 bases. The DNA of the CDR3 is TGTGCCAGCAGCTTCAATCTCTACGAGCAGTACTTC. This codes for CASSFNLYEQYF.

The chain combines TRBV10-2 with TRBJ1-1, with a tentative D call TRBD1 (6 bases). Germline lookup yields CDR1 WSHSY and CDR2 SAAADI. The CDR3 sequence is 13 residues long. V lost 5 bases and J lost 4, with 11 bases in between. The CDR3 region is CASSWGQITEAFF. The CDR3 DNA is TGCGCCAGCAGTTGGGGGCAGATCACTGAAGCTTTCTTT.

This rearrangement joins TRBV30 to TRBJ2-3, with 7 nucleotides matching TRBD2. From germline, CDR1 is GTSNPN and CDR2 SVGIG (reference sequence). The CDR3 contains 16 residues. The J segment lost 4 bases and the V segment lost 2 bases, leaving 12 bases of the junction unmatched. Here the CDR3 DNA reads TGTGCCTGGAGTAAAGGTCTGGGAGGGCTCGCAGATACGCAGTATTTT. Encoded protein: CAWSKGLGGLADTQYF.

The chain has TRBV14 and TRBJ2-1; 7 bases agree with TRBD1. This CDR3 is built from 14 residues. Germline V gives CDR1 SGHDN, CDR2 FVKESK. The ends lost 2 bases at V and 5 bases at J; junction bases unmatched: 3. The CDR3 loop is CASSQPDRDNEQFF. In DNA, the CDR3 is TGTGCCAGCAGCCAACCAGACAGGGACAATGAGCAGTTCTTC.

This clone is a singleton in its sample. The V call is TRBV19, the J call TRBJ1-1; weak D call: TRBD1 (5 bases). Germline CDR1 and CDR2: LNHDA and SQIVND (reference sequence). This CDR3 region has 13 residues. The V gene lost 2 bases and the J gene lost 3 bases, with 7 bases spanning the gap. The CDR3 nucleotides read TGTGCCAGTAGTATACTGGGGGACACTGAAGCTTTCTTT. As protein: CASSILGDTEAFF.

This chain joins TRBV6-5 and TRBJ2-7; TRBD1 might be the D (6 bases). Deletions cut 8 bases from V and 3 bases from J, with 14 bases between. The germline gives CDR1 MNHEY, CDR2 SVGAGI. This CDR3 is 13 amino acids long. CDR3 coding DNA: TGTGCCAGCCAAGACAGGCTAAACTACGAGCAGTACTTC. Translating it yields CASQDRLNYEQYF.

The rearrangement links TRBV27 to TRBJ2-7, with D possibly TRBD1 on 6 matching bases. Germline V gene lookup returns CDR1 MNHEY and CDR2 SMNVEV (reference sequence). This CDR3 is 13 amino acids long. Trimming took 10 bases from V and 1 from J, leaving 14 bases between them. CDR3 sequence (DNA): TGTGCCACCACCGAACAGGGATCCTACGAGCAGTACTTC. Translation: CATTEQGSYEQYF.

The CDR3 DNA reads as TGCGCCAGCAGCCAAATCGCCTTGACAGGGGGCGGGAATGAGACTGAAGCTTTCTTT. Its protein is CASSQIALTGGGNETEAFF. The chain couples TRBV4-1 to TRBJ1-1; TRBD1 matches 10 bases. Germline V CDR1 and CDR2: MGHRA, YSYEKL. J lost 5 bases, V lost 2 bases, and 17 bases had no gene match. The CDR3 consists of 19 residues.

CDR3 sequence: CASSQEGLAGTDTQYF. The DNA of the CDR3 is TGCGCCAGCAGCCAAGAGGGCCTAGCCGGCACAGATACGCAGTATTTT. The genes are TRBV4-1 and TRBJ2-3; possible D gene TRBD2, 5 bases. The germline gives CDR1 MGHRA, CDR2 YSYEKL. This CDR3 contains 16 residues. The V end was cut by 0 bases, the J end by 1 base, with 11 bases between.

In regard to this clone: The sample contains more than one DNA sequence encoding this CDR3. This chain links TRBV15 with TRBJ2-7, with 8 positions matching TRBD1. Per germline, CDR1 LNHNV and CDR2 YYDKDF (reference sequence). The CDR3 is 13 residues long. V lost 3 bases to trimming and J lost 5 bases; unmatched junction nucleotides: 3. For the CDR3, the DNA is TGTGCCACCAGCAGGGACAGGGTCAACGAGCAGTACTTC. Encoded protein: CATSRDRVNEQYF.